Below are 28 T cell receptor beta chains sequenced from a single sample in a study of regulatory T cells in long-lasting Graves disease. The authors built TCR beta libraries using iRepertoire HTBI primers and Arm-PCR of CDR3 regions. TCRdb re-analysed the multiplex PCR reads in MiXCR, keeping a single row per CDR3 protein. The profile shows 530,000 or so distinct CDR3 sequences, about 14% of them singletons. The time point denotes: newly diagnosed GD, antithyroid drugs for less than 3 months. Following extraction of RNA from PBMCs, that RNA was used to make the TCR library. A further study also used this sample, focusing on T cells in Graves' hyperthyroidism and ophthalmopathy.

The sample here was peripheral blood mononuclear cells (PBMCs), taken at new diagnosis, from a patient treated with antithyroid drugs. The receptors were sampled from a man aged 30 to 45 with Graves disease.

This clonotype occurred a few times. The chain joins TRBV3-1 to TRBJ2-7; D ambiguous. The CDR3 runs 12 residues. With 3 bases removed from V and 3 bases from J, the gap between germline ends came to 6 bases. Per germline, CDR1 LGHDT and CDR2 YNNKEL (reference sequence). CDR3 nucleotides: TGTGCCAGCAGCCAGGCTAACTACGAGCAGTACTTC. It yields the protein CASSQANYEQYF.

The table lists this clonotype with many counts. V usage is TRBV7-6 and J usage is TRBJ2-3, with unresolved D. V gave up 1 base and J gave up 6 bases, with 11 bases separating them. Germline V gives CDR1 SGHVS, CDR2 FNYEAQ. CDR3 size: 14 residues. The CDR3 spells CASSLVRLGDTQYF. The CDR3 DNA reads as TGTGCCAGCAGCTTAGTGCGCCTAGGGGATACGCAGTATTTT.

The table lists this clonotype with many counts. The chain employs TRBV27 and TRBJ1-2, with D perhaps TRBD1 (6 bases). The CDR3 is 15 amino acids. Trimming cost V 6 bases and J 7 bases, with 21 bases left between them. CDR1 and CDR2 (germline): MNHEY, SMNVEV (reference sequence). CDR3 protein: CASSPDSTGWRGYTF. DNA for the CDR3: TGTGCCAGCAGCCCTGATTCGACAGGCTGGCGTGGCTACACCTTC.

This clonotype came up many times. The genes are TRBV19 and TRBJ2-2, with 8 bases fitting TRBD1. Germline loops: CDR1 LNHDA, CDR2 SQIVND (reference sequence). The CDR3 contains 14 residues. J lost 7 bases, V lost 7 bases, and 8 bases had no gene match. Here the CDR3 DNA reads TGTGCCAGTACTCTTACAGGGGGAATCGGGGAGCTGTTTTTT. Amino acids: CASTLTGGIGELFF.

This clonotype was counted only a few times. This rearrangement joins TRBV5-6 to TRBJ2-1, with TRBD2 identical over 10 bases. There are 16 residues in the CDR3. With 2 bases clipped from V and 3 bases from J, the junction kept 5 bases outside the gene matches. Germline assignment: CDR1 SGHDT and CDR2 YYEEEE. The CDR3 nucleotides read TGTGCCAGCAGCTTAGTTGGGACTAGCGTCTACAATGAGCAGTTCTTC. It is translated as CASSLVGTSVYNEQFF.

This clonotype appeared many times. The J gene is TRBJ2-1, the V gene TRBV7-2; perhaps TRBD2 as D (5 bases). The CDR3 length is 13 residues. The germline V gene has CDR1 SGHTA and CDR2 FQGNSA. The V end was cut by 3 bases, the J end by 10 bases, with 13 bases between. DNA of the CDR3: TGTGCCAGCAGCTTCGTAGAAGGACTCGAGCAGTTCTTC. This sequence encodes CASSFVEGLEQFF.

This clonotype was seen ten or more times. The J gene is TRBJ2-3, the V gene TRBV11-2; no firm D call. This CDR3 is built from 14 residues. Germline V CDR1 and CDR2: SGHAT, FQNNGV. Deletions cut 7 bases from V and 0 bases from J, with 11 bases between. Here the CDR3 DNA reads TGTGCCAGCACCCCGAGAGCTAGCACAGATACGCAGTATTTT. Translated: CASTPRASTDTQYF.

In this sample, this clonotype turned up once. A much bigger clone sits one base away, suggesting this may be a read error. In DNA form, the CDR3 reads TGCACCAGCGCGAGAGACAGGGGGAGCTCCTACGAGCAGTACTTC. Its translation: CTSARDRGSSYEQYF. V usage is TRBV5-1 and J usage is TRBJ2-7; TRBD1 agrees at 9 bases. From germline, CDR1 is SGHRS and CDR2 YFSETQ. CDR3 length equals 15 residues.

This clonotype showed up many times. The chain combines TRBV6-5 with TRBJ1-1, with D unclear. CDR1 MNHEY and CDR2 SVGAGI come from the germline V gene. The CDR3 extends over 12 amino acids. The V and J ends lost 0 bases and 7 bases respectively, with 6 bases between them. CDR3 DNA: TGTGCCAGCAGTTACTCGGGTGGTGAAGCTTTCTTT. This gives the protein CASSYSGGEAFF.

This clonotype was seen repeatedly, ten times or more. This rearrangement joins TRBV27 to TRBJ1-5; 7 bases line up with TRBD1. V shed 8 bases, J shed 8 bases, and the junction held 12 bases outside the gene matches. Germline V gene data show CDR1 as MNHEY and CDR2 as SMNVEV (reference sequence). CDR3 length equals 14 residues. The CDR3 here is CASRPGGTAKPQHF. DNA of the CDR3: TGTGCCAGCCGTCCAGGGGGGACGGCCAAGCCCCAGCATTTT.

This clonotype was observed at least ten times. In nucleotides, the CDR3 is TGTGCCAGCAGCCTCTCTGGGGGGAAAAGCTCCTACGAGCAGTACTTC. It encodes CASSLSGGKSSYEQYF. This rearrangement joins TRBV7-2 to TRBJ2-7; possibly TRBD2 for D (6 bases). Trimming removed 5 bases at V and 0 bases at J, with 17 bases between. The CDR3 is 16 amino acids. Germline loops: CDR1 SGHTA, CDR2 FQGNSA.

Ten or more counts support this clonotype. V usage is TRBV28 and J usage is TRBJ1-2, with D tentatively TRBD1 (6 bases). V lost 4 bases and J lost 0, with 12 bases in between. The CDR3 sequence is 15 residues long. From germline, CDR1 is MDHEN and CDR2 SYDVKM. CDR3 DNA: TGTGCCAGCAGTTCCCCAGGGGACCCTAACTATGGCTACACCTTC. Protein product: CASSSPGDPNYGYTF.

The chain is built from TRBV30 and TRBJ2-7; D gene ambiguous. The ends were cut back, 2 bases at V and 0 bases at J, with 2 bases in the middle. This CDR3 comprises 11 residues. Germline V gene lookup returns CDR1 GTSNPN and CDR2 SVGIG (reference sequence). The CDR3 protein is CAWSSSYEQYF. The CDR3 DNA reads as TGTGCCTGGAGTAGCTCCTACGAGCAGTACTTC.

This rearrangement joins TRBV28 to TRBJ2-7; 11 positions agree with TRBD2. The germline gives CDR1 MDHEN, CDR2 SYDVKM. Trimming cost V 7 bases and J 3 bases; bases outside gene matches: 8. This CDR3 contains 15 residues. The CDR3 loop is CASTVTSGSIYEQYF. The CDR3 DNA is TGTGCCAGCACTGTTACTAGCGGGAGCATCTACGAGCAGTACTTC.

This clonotype was found many times. This chain's CDR3 is CSAKTGDEQYF. CDR3 DNA sequence: TGCAGTGCCAAAACCGGAGACGAGCAGTACTTC. V usage is TRBV20-1 and J usage is TRBJ2-7, with unresolved D. CDR1 and CDR2 (germline): DFQATT, SNEGSKA (reference sequence). Trimming shortened V by 6 bases and J by 5 bases, and 11 bases separated the two germline ends. CDR3 length equals 11 residues.

This clonotype was seen at least ten times. The V call is TRBV10-2, the J call TRBJ1-1; the D gene is possibly TRBD1 (5 bases). Deletions cut 7 bases from V and 10 bases from J, with 19 bases between. This CDR3 spans 13 amino acids. Germline loops: CDR1 WSHSY, CDR2 SAAADI. The CDR3 DNA reads TGCGCCAGCACCCGAGGCGCCGGGGCTTTAGCTTTCTTT. It encodes CASTRGAGALAFF.

The gene calls are TRBV5-6 and TRBJ2-1, with TRBD1 as a possible D gene (6 bases). Germline values: CDR1 SGHDT, CDR2 YYEEEE. CDR3 length: 16 amino acids. Trimming pared 4 bases from V and 2 bases from J, leaving 16 bases between. CDR3 coding DNA: TGTGCCAGCAGCCCGTCGGCAGGGGAGACCTACAATGAGCAGTTCTTC. As protein: CASSPSAGETYNEQFF.

There are many counts of this clonotype. At one end the junction does not follow the germline gene, possibly because of a read error. V gene TRBV13 combines with J gene TRBJ2-3; 14 positions agree with TRBD2. The CDR3 contains 17 residues. Germline lookup yields CDR1 PRHDT and CDR2 FYEKMQ (reference sequence). In DNA form, the CDR3 reads TGTGCCAGCACCTTACGACTAGCGGGAGGGCCATTGAATACGCAGTATTTT. Its translation is CASTLRLAGGPLNTQYF. The entire variable domain, with the rest obtained from reference TRBV13 and TRBJ2-3, is as follows: AAGVIQSPRHLIKEKRETATLKCYPIPRHDTVYWYQQGPGQDPQFLISFYEKMQSDKGSIPDRFSAQQFSDYHSELNMSSLELGDSALYFCASTLRLAGGPLNTQYFGPGTRLTVL.

This clonotype was detected many times. The gene calls are TRBV29-1 and TRBJ1-5; D gene ambiguous. The V end lost 5 bases, the J end lost 8 bases, and 13 bases lay between the germline ends. CDR1 SQVTM and CDR2 ANQGSEA come from the germline V gene. CDR3 length: 12 residues. DNA of the CDR3: TGCAGCGTTCGGGCAGATAGGGAGCCCCAGCATTTT. Translated: CSVRADREPQHF.

Only a few counts were recorded for this clonotype. A much larger clone lies one base from this, so it may be a read error. This is likely a read error, given that the CDR3 carries no conserved phenylalanine or tryptophan at its end. The gene calls are TRBV29-1 and TRBJ2-3; 7 bases fit TRBD1. This CDR3 spans 13 amino acids. Trimming removed 7 bases from V and 4 bases from J; junction bases left unmatched: 8. The germline gives CDR1 SQVTM, CDR2 ANQGSEA. CDR3 loop: CSADRDRSDTQYS. Here the CDR3 DNA reads TGCAGCGCAGACAGGGACCGTTCAGATACGCAGTATTCT.

This clonotype was found a few times. CDR3 coding DNA: TGTGCCAGCAGCTCCATACCCTCCAGGGGACCGGGAATTGCTGATGAAGCTTTCTTT. Protein: CASSSIPSRGPGIADEAFF. V usage is TRBV27 and J usage is TRBJ1-1; the D gene is possibly TRBD1 (6 bases). V lost 6 bases, J lost 7 bases, and 33 bases lay in between. Per the germline V gene, CDR1 is MNHEY and CDR2 is SMNVEV (reference sequence). The CDR3 is 19 amino acids.

This clonotype appeared a few times. V is TRBV3-1 and J is TRBJ2-2; D is undetermined. Germline V lookup: CDR1 LGHDT, CDR2 YNNKEL (reference sequence). Trimming left V 0 bases short and J 2 bases short, with 10 bases between. CDR3 length equals 16 residues. In DNA, the CDR3 is TGTGCCAGCAGCCAAGATCGCCGTCCTAACACCGGGGAGCTGTTTTTT. Protein product: CASSQDRRPNTGELFF.

In its sample, this clonotype was seen many times. V is TRBV25-1 and J is TRBJ2-7; TRBD2 agrees at 8 bases. V lost 5 bases, J lost 4 bases, and 10 bases stayed unmatched. In germline, CDR1 is MGHDK, CDR2 SYGVNS. The CDR3 consists of 15 residues. CDR3 in DNA: TGTGCCAGCAGTCTTGGGGCGGGAGGCCAGTACGAGCAGTACTTC. Translating it yields CASSLGAGGQYEQYF.

There are a few counts of this clonotype. A junction boundary mismatches the germline segment, possibly from a read error. This chain uses TRBV28 with TRBJ2-3, with D perhaps TRBD2 (6 bases). CDR1 is MDHEN and CDR2 is SYDVKM in the germline V gene. The CDR3 spans 15 residues. CDR3: CASRRRGWRTDTQYF. CDR3 in DNA: TGCGCCAGCAGAAGACGGGGGTGGAGGACAGATACGCAGTATTTT. The full variable domain, its missing parts supplied by reference TRBV28 and TRBJ2-3, is DVKVTQSSRYLVKRTGEKVFLECVQDMDHENMFWYRQDPGLGLRLIYFSYDVKMKEKGDIPEGYSVSREKKERFSLILESASTNQTSMYLCASRRRGWRTDTQYFGPGTRLTVL.

Concerning this clonotype: A much larger clone differs by one base, so this may be a read error. The J gene is TRBJ2-5, the V gene TRBV20-1, with D possibly matching TRBD1 (5 bases). The CDR3 runs to 15 residues. Germline-derived CDR1 and CDR2 are DFQATT and SNEGSKA (reference sequence). CDR3 nucleotides: TGCAGTGCCAGACAGATCGGGCAGATACAAGAGACCCAGCACTTC. It encodes CSARQIGQIQETQHF.

This clonotype was seen only a few times. The chain carries TRBV15 and TRBJ2-3; TRBD1 matches 10 bases. Per the germline V gene, CDR1 is LNHNV and CDR2 is YYDKDF (reference sequence). After removal of 2 bases from V and 5 bases from J, the junction contained 7 bases not matched to a gene. This CDR3 has 16 amino acids. CDR3 region: CATSRTRGQGLDTQYF. The CDR3 bases are TGTGCCACCAGCAGAACCCGGGGACAGGGGTTAGATACGCAGTATTTT.

At least ten counts were recorded for this clonotype. The chain joins TRBV12-3 or TRBV12-4 to TRBJ2-3; 9 bases fit TRBD1. The CDR3 totals 16 residues. Trimming took 8 bases from V and 3 from J; bases not matched to a gene: 12. CDR3 loop: CASGRRRDRVTDTQYF. In DNA form, the CDR3 reads TGTGCCAGCGGTAGACGCCGGGACAGGGTAACAGATACGCAGTATTTT.

This clonotype turned up a few times. J is TRBJ2-1 and V is TRBV6-1; no definite D call. Germline V gives CDR1 MNHNS, CDR2 SASEGT. V was trimmed by 7 bases and J by 6 bases, leaving 7 bases between them. This CDR3 has 11 residues. The CDR3 region is CASTSINEQFF. In DNA, the CDR3 is TGTGCCAGCACTTCCATCAATGAGCAGTTCTTC.